Below are 20 T cell receptor beta chains sequenced from a single sample in a study of response to subunit inactivated influenza vaccine. TCRdb fed the RT-PCR reads into MiXCR, producing one record per CDR3 protein. The sample has 650,000 to 700,000 distinct CDR3 sequences, approximately 14% seen once; the top ten hold around a tenth. Sample: PBMCs from blood, taken 11 to 12 days after vaccination. The receptors stem from a man in his fifties or sixties who received an inactivated influenza vaccine.

This clonotype was detected only a few times. The chain carries TRBV15 and TRBJ1-4; D uncertain. There are 15 residues in the CDR3. Trimming took off 0 bases at V and 2 bases at J, with 7 bases between the two ends. From germline, CDR1 is LNHNV and CDR2 YYDKDF (reference sequence). The CDR3 sequence: CATSRDVGTNEKLFF. CDR3 in DNA: TGTGCCACCAGCAGAGATGTGGGGACTAATGAAAAACTGTTTTTT. The full variable domain, rest sourced from reference TRBV15 and TRBJ1-4, is DAMVIQNPRYQVTQFGKPVTLSCSQTLNHNVMYWYQQKSSQAPKLLFHYYDKDFNNEADTPDNFQSRRPNTSFCFLDIRSPGLGDTAMYLCATSRDVGTNEKLFFGSGTQLSVL.

The chain carries TRBV5-5 and TRBJ1-2; D is perhaps TRBD1 (6 bases). The CDR3 sequence is 13 residues long. V was clipped by 0 bases and J by 6 bases, with 9 bases between them. Germline CDR1 reads SGHKS; CDR2 reads YYEKEE (reference sequence). The CDR3 region is CASSLVAGDGYTF. CDR3 bases: TGTGCCAGCAGCTTGGTGGCAGGGGATGGCTACACCTTC.

This clonotype has more than one count but fewer than ten. The V gene is TRBV3-1, the J gene TRBJ1-6; the D is unclear. Germline lookup yields CDR1 LGHDT and CDR2 YNNKEL (reference sequence). The CDR3 extends over 15 amino acids. V was pared by 1 base and J by 6 bases, with 10 bases between. CDR3 sequence (DNA): TGTGCCAGCAGCCAAGTGAGGGTTCCTAATTCACCCCTCCACTTT. It specifies CASSQVRVPNSPLHF.

This clonotype was recorded a few times. V is TRBV6-1 and J is TRBJ2-7; D tentatively fits TRBD1 or TRBD2 (6 bases each). Looked up from germline, CDR1 is MNHNS and CDR2 is SASEGT. With 6 bases removed from V and 0 bases from J, the gap between germline ends came to 12 bases. CDR3 size: 14 residues. CDR3 sequence: CASRRDTSSYEQYF. CDR3 DNA: TGTGCCAGCAGGCGGGACACCAGCTCCTACGAGCAGTACTTC.

This clonotype was seen at least ten times. The chain is built from TRBV7-2 and TRBJ2-3; no firm D call. V lost 5 bases, J lost 3 bases, and 18 bases lay in between. CDR3 size: 16 residues. Per the germline V gene, CDR1 is SGHTA and CDR2 is FQGNSA. The CDR3 protein is CASSMTPMVGTDTQYF. The DNA of the CDR3 is TGTGCCAGCAGCATGACCCCGATGGTGGGTACAGATACGCAGTATTTT.

This clonotype was detected a few times. This rearrangement joins TRBV9 to TRBJ2-1, with 11 nucleotides matching TRBD2. CDR3 size: 15 residues. CDR1 SGDLS and CDR2 YYNGEE come from the germline V gene. V was pared by 4 bases and J by 9 bases, with 9 bases of the junction left unmatched. The CDR3 DNA is TGTGCCAGCAGCCAAACTAGCGGGAGAGTCGGTGAGCAGTTCTTC. Amino acid sequence: CASSQTSGRVGEQFF.

Only a few counts were recorded for this clonotype. This chain links TRBV5-6 with TRBJ2-7, with a tentative D call TRBD1 (6 bases). Germline V gives CDR1 SGHDT, CDR2 YYEEEE. Trimming stripped 2 bases from V and 0 bases from J, with 12 bases between. CDR3 length: 15 amino acids. CDR3 residues: CASSFRQGLSYEQYF. The CDR3 DNA reads as TGTGCCAGCAGCTTCAGGCAGGGGCTCTCCTACGAGCAGTACTTC.

This clonotype was counted only a few times. The CDR3 loop reads CASSWDRGSDEQYF. Written as DNA, the CDR3 is TGTGCCAGCAGCTGGGACAGGGGATCCGACGAGCAGTACTTC. The chain is built from TRBV6-2 or TRBV6-3 and TRBJ2-7, with 10 bases matching TRBD1. With 6 bases clipped from V and 5 bases from J, the junction kept 7 bases outside the gene matches. The CDR3 contains 14 residues. Germline V gene lookup returns CDR1 MNHEY and CDR2 SVGEGT.

This clonotype was seen more than once but under ten times. J is TRBJ2-1 and V is TRBV2; D is perhaps TRBD1 or TRBD2 (5 bases each). There are 15 residues in the CDR3. V was clipped by 7 bases and J by 5 bases, with 18 bases between them. CDR1 is SNHLY, CDR2 FYNNEI, per germline. In DNA, the CDR3 is TGTGCCAGCACTCTACTCGGGACGCGAAACAATGAGCAGTTCTTC. Translated: CASTLLGTRNNEQFF.

This rearrangement joins TRBV28 to TRBJ2-5; tentatively, D is TRBD1 (6 bases). This CDR3 region has 14 residues. V was shortened by 1 base and J by 3 bases, with 9 bases between the two germline ends. The germline V gene encodes CDR1 MDHEN and CDR2 SYDVKM. The CDR3: CASSLSQGKETQYF. The CDR3 region has the DNA TGTGCCAGCAGTTTATCACAGGGTAAAGAGACCCAGTACTTC.

This clonotype appeared a few times. V usage is TRBV28 and J usage is TRBJ2-1; 9 positions match TRBD1. This CDR3 has 16 amino acids. The ends lost 4 bases at V and 6 bases at J; junction bases unmatched: 10. Germline lookup yields CDR1 MDHEN and CDR2 SYDVKM. CDR3 bases: TGTGCCAGCAGTTGGGGCTACAGGGGGCAACGCAATGAGCAGTTCTTC. Its protein is CASSWGYRGQRNEQFF.

This clonotype appeared a few times. CDR3 protein: CASRLGGTDGKFSGANVLTF. The CDR3 DNA reads TGTGCAAGTCGCTTAGGGGGGACAGACGGAAAGTTCTCTGGGGCCAACGTCCTGACTTTC. The gene calls are TRBV12-2 and TRBJ2-6; no check of the table's D call, TRBD1, against the DNA was made. TRBV12-2 represents a pseudogene. The CDR3 is 20 residues long.

This clonotype was seen a handful of times. This chain's CDR3 is CASSEGLPDFSGANVLTF. DNA of the CDR3: TGTGCCAGCAGCGAGGGACTTCCTGACTTCTCTGGGGCCAACGTCCTGACTTTC. The chain combines TRBV9 with TRBJ2-6; maybe TRBD2 (6 bases). The CDR3 loop spans 18 amino acids. Looked up from germline, CDR1 is SGDLS and CDR2 is YYNGEE. V lost 3 bases to trimming and J lost 0 bases, with 16 bases between them.

This chain connects TRBV12-3 or TRBV12-4 to TRBJ1-5; D uncertain. The CDR3 spans 15 residues. Trimming took 5 bases from V and 10 from J, leaving 21 bases between them. CDR3 loop: CASSPGDTLAGPQHF. The CDR3 bases are TGTGCCAGCAGTCCCGGAGACACTTTAGCGGGACCCCAGCATTTT.

This clonotype was detected a few times. The chain uses TRBV5-1 and TRBJ2-7, with D possibly matching TRBD2 (6 bases). Trimming left V 4 bases short and J 3 bases short, with 20 bases between. The germline gives CDR1 SGHRS, CDR2 YFSETQ. The CDR3 spans 16 residues. The CDR3 DNA is TGCGCCAGCAGCATTGGGCCGACGGGGGAGAACTACGAGCAGTACTTC. This encodes CASSIGPTGENYEQYF.

This clonotype was seen many times. The chain recombines TRBV11-2 with TRBJ2-7, with a possible D match to TRBD1 (5 bases). This CDR3 contains 13 residues. Trimming removed 0 bases from V and 3 bases from J, with 6 bases in between. Germline V lookup: CDR1 SGHAT, CDR2 FQNNGV. The CDR3: CASSLDDSYEQYF. CDR3 DNA sequence: TGTGCCAGCAGCTTAGATGACAGCTACGAGCAGTACTTC.

V gene TRBV2 combines with J gene TRBJ2-7, with D maybe TRBD2 (6 bases). V lost 2 bases and J lost 6, with 17 bases in between. CDR1 and CDR2 (germline): SNHLY, FYNNEI. The CDR3 is made up of 15 amino acids. The CDR3 region is CASSERAGSSSEQYF. Here the CDR3 DNA reads TGTGCCAGCAGTGAAAGGGCCGGGAGTTCTTCCGAGCAGTACTTC.

This clonotype appeared a few times. The DNA for the CDR3 is TGTGCCAGCAGCCAAGAGTTTAGAGGACAAACCGACCAAGAGACCCAGTACTTC. It translates to CASSQEFRGQTDQETQYF. The V call is TRBV3-1, the J call TRBJ2-5; tentative D call: TRBD1 (5 bases). The V end lost 0 bases, the J end lost 0 bases, and 17 bases lay between the germline ends. Germline values: CDR1 LGHDT, CDR2 YNNKEL (reference sequence). There are 18 residues in the CDR3.

In its sample, this clonotype was seen a few times. This chain joins TRBV7-9 and TRBJ2-5; 10 bases match TRBD2. The germline gives CDR1 SEHNR, CDR2 FQNEAQ (reference sequence). The CDR3 totals 16 residues. The junction had 8 bases not matched to a gene; V was cut back by 5 bases and J by 2 bases. CDR3 in DNA: TGTGCCAGCAGCCCTACCGGGACTAGCGATCAAGAGACCCAGTACTTC. The encoded protein is CASSPTGTSDQETQYF.

The chain is built from TRBV7-6 and TRBJ2-2; TRBD2 aligns across 9 bases. With 2 bases clipped from V and 1 base from J, the junction kept 8 bases outside the gene matches. The germline CDR1 and CDR2 sequences are SGHVS and FNYEAQ. The CDR3 is 18 residues long. The CDR3 sequence is CASSLMLAGRLNTGELFF. The CDR3, as DNA: TGTGCCAGCAGCTTAATGCTAGCGGGGAGGTTGAACACCGGGGAGCTGTTTTTT.